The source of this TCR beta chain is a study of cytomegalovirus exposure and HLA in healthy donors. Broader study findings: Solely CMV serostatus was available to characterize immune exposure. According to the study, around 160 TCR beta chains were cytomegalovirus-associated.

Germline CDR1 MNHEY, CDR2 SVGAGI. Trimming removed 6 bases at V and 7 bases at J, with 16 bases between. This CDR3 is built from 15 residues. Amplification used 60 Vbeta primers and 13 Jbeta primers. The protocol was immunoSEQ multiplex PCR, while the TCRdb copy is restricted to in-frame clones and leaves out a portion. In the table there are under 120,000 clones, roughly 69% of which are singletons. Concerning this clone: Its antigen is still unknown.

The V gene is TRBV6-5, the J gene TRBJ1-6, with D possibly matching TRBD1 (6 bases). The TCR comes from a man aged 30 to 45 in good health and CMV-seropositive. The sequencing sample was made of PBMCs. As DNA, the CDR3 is TGTGCCAGCAGACCTCCGACAGGCCGCAATTCACCCCTCCACTTT. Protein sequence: CASRPPTGRNSPLHF.